This T cell receptor (beta chain) was captured by sequencing in a study of cytomegalovirus exposure and HLA in healthy donors. Sequencing used immunoSEQ multiplex PCR; TCRdb keeps in-frame clones, though not all of them. The sample includes roughly 140,000 clones, 80% to 90% of them seen just once. The TCR was taken from a woman under 30 in good health and CMV-seropositive. Sequences were obtained from PBMCs.

The CDR3 DNA is TGCAGCGTCGGACAGCGGGAGTTAGTAAATGAGCAGTTCTTC. It specifies CSVGQRELVNEQFF. The V and J genes are TRBV29-1 and TRBJ2-1, with 8 bases aligning to TRBD2. The germline V gene has CDR1 SQVTM and CDR2 ANQGSEA. The CDR3 covers 14 residues. V lost 6 bases to trimming and J lost 7 bases; unmatched junction nucleotides: 11.